A single sample gave rise to the 24 T cell receptor beta chains below, sequenced in a study of PD-1 blockade in classical Hodgkin lymphoma. Clones were read by immunoSEQ multiplex PCR, and TCRdb kept only the in-frame ones, dropping some. The sample records tens of thousands of clones, about two thirds being singletons. Every one of the patients relapsed after autologous stem cell transplantation (brentuximab vedotin exposure was variable). Sequencing used peripheral blood mononuclear cells (PBMCs), obtained before the second cycle of nivolumab. These receptor sequences come from a human donor with classical Hodgkin lymphoma.

In DNA, the CDR3 is TGTGCCAGTAGCAACAGGGGGATTGAGACTTCACCCCTCCACTTT. Translating it yields CASSNRGIETSPLHF. V and J are TRBV19 and TRBJ1-6, with TRBD1 matching 8 bases. The junction had 10 bases not matched to a gene; V was cut back by 6 bases and J by 9 bases. This CDR3 has 15 residues. CDR1 is LNHDA and CDR2 is SQIVND in the germline V gene (reference sequence).

Here the CDR3 DNA reads TGTGCCAGCAGCTATTACAGGGGGGTAGGCAATGAGCAGTTCTTC. It yields the protein CASSYYRGVGNEQFF. The J gene is TRBJ2-1, the V gene TRBV5-6; 8 nucleotides line up with TRBD1. The junction had 8 bases not matched to a gene; V was cut back by 3 bases and J by 6 bases. The CDR3 length is 15 residues. Germline CDR1 and CDR2: SGHDT and YYEEEE. Full variable domain (rest looked up from reference TRBV5-6 and TRBJ2-1): DAGVTQSPTHLIKTRGQQVTLRCSPKSGHDTVSWYQQALGQGPQFIFQYYEEEERQRGNFPDRFSGHQFPNYSSELNVNALLLGDSALYLCASSYYRGVGNEQFFGPGTRLTVL.

About this clone: One end of the junction fails to match germline, which may point to a read error. This chain connects TRBV7-7 to TRBJ2-3; D gene unclear. CDR1 and CDR2 from the germline V gene are SSHAT and FNYEAQ (reference sequence). The CDR3 has 13 residues. The CDR3 bases are TGTGCTAGCAGCCACGAGCTCACAGATACGCAGTATTTT. It yields the protein CASSHELTDTQYF.

This chain uses TRBV28 with TRBJ2-7; D is unclear. The CDR3 has 14 residues. Trimming stripped 5 bases from V and 1 base from J, with 12 bases between. Germline V gene lookup returns CDR1 MDHEN and CDR2 SYDVKM. CDR3 loop: CASSPRAGSYEQYF. CDR3 sequence (DNA): TGTGCCAGCAGTCCTCGGGCCGGATCCTACGAGCAGTACTTC.

Here the CDR3 reads CASSQSNTGELFF. Written as DNA, the CDR3 is TGTGCCAGCAGCCAAAGTAACACCGGGGAGCTGTTTTTT. This sequence joins TRBV7-2 and TRBJ2-2; D is unresolved. From germline, CDR1 is SGHTA and CDR2 FQGNSA. Trimming shortened V by 5 bases and J by 2 bases, and 6 bases separated the two germline ends. The CDR3 totals 13 residues.

The chain combines TRBV7-2 with TRBJ1-6, with D unclear. CDR3 length: 13 residues. Trimming removed 1 base at V and 5 bases at J, with 3 bases between. The germline CDR1 and CDR2 sequences are SGHTA and FQGNSA. CDR3 sequence reads: CASSLDDNSPLHF. CDR3 nucleotides: TGTGCCAGCAGCTTAGACGATAATTCACCCCTCCACTTT.

A few counts support this clone. The chain employs TRBV7-9 and TRBJ1-2, with D possibly matching TRBD1 (6 bases). CDR1 and CDR2 (germline): SEHNR, FQNEAQ (reference sequence). The CDR3 contains 14 residues. V lost 5 bases, J lost 4 bases, and 14 bases lay in between. The CDR3 is CASSRPEGGYGYTF. The CDR3 nucleotides are TGTGCCAGCAGCCGACCAGAGGGGGGCTATGGCTACACCTTC.

The chain couples TRBV10-3 to TRBJ1-5, with D uncertain. The V end was cut by 2 bases, the J end by 3 bases, with 8 bases between. The V gene's germline CDR1 is ENHRY and CDR2 SYGVKD. This CDR3 comprises 14 residues. The CDR3 here is CAISERETNQPQHF. CDR3 in DNA: TGTGCCATCAGTGAGCGGGAGACCAATCAGCCCCAGCATTTT.

V gene TRBV6-5 combines with J gene TRBJ2-7; no clear D. Germline V lookup: CDR1 MNHEY, CDR2 SVGAGI. This CDR3 comprises 13 residues. V lost 3 bases and J 2 bases, leaving 8 bases between the germline ends. This CDR3 reads CASSYAGAYEQYF. DNA of the CDR3: TGTGCCAGCAGTTATGCTGGGGCCTACGAGCAGTACTTC.

The J gene is TRBJ2-7, the V gene TRBV4-3, with 9 bases fitting TRBD1. The V and J ends lost 3 bases and 3 bases, in that order; junction bases with no gene match: 6. The V gene's germline CDR1 is LGHNA and CDR2 YSLEER. This CDR3 is 15 amino acids long. The CDR3 DNA reads as TGCGCCAGCAGCCAGTACGGGACAGGGTTCTACGAGCAGTACTTC. It encodes CASSQYGTGFYEQYF.

The gene calls are TRBV4-1 and TRBJ1-3; no definite D call. Looked up from germline, CDR1 is MGHRA and CDR2 is YSYEKL. The CDR3 length is 13 residues. The V and J ends lost 3 bases and 4 bases respectively, with 7 bases between them. CDR3 DNA: TGCGCCAGCAGCCAGACCGGCGGAAACACCATATATTTT. It codes for CASSQTGGNTIYF.

This clone was counted between two and nine times. The V call is TRBV9, the J call TRBJ1-2; possible D gene TRBD1, 6 bases. CDR3 length equals 13 residues. Trimming cost V 3 bases and J 8 bases, with 14 bases left between them. Germline V gives CDR1 SGDLS, CDR2 YYNGEE. CDR3 region: CASSAPGELGYTF. CDR3 nucleotide sequence: TGTGCCAGCAGCGCTCCAGGGGAGTTGGGCTACACCTTC. The entire variable domain, with the rest obtained from reference TRBV9 and TRBJ1-2, is as follows: DSGVTQTPKHLITATGQRVTLRCSPRSGDLSVYWYQQSLDQGLQFLIQYYNGEERAKGNILERFSAQQFPDLHSELNLSSLELGDSALYFCASSAPGELGYTFGSGTRLTVV.

The gene calls are TRBV7-8 and TRBJ2-1; possibly TRBD2 for D (5 bases). Trimming cost V 3 bases and J 6 bases, with 12 bases left between them. Germline CDR1 reads SGHVS; CDR2 reads FQNEAQ. CDR3 size: 14 residues. The CDR3 DNA sequence: TGTGCCAGCAGCTTCGGCCTAGCAGGCAATGAGCAGTTCTTC. Translated, it gives CASSFGLAGNEQFF.

This clone was recorded once. V usage is TRBV19 and J usage is TRBJ2-1; 11 bases agree with TRBD2. Germline lookup yields CDR1 LNHDA and CDR2 SQIVND (reference sequence). The CDR3 is 16 residues long. Trimming at V came to 1 base and at J to 9 bases, leaving 8 bases not matched to a gene. CDR3 amino acids: CASSIALAGGPLEQFF. In nucleotides, the CDR3 is TGTGCCAGTAGTATAGCCTTAGCGGGGGGGCCCCTTGAGCAGTTCTTC. Supplemented by reference TRBV19 and TRBJ2-1, the full variable domain reads DGGITQSPKYLFRKEGQNVTLSCEQNLNHDAMYWYRQDPGQGLRLIYYSQIVNDFQKGDIAEGYSVSREKKESFPLTVTSAQKNPTAFYLCASSIALAGGPLEQFFGPGTRLTVL.

The chain combines TRBV4-2 with TRBJ2-5, with TRBD2 matching 8 bases. Trimming at V came to 2 bases and at J to 6 bases, leaving 14 bases not matched to a gene. The CDR3 loop spans 17 amino acids. Germline loops: CDR1 LGHNA, CDR2 YNFKEQ. The CDR3 loop is CASSQITEAGAPQTQYF. In nucleotides, the CDR3 is TGTGCCAGCAGCCAAATTACCGAAGCGGGGGCCCCCCAGACCCAGTACTTC.

The chain couples TRBV27 to TRBJ2-3; 7 nucleotides match TRBD1. V trimming: 6 bases; J trimming: 4 bases; junction bases outside the gene matches: 7. Germline assignment: CDR1 MNHEY and CDR2 SMNVEV (reference sequence). The CDR3 extends over 14 amino acids. Here the CDR3 DNA reads TGTGCCAGCAGCACACAGGGGTTCGCAGATACGCAGTATTTT. Amino acid sequence: CASSTQGFADTQYF.

V is TRBV7-6 and J is TRBJ1-2; the D is unclear. The CDR3 length is 19 residues. Germline V CDR1 and CDR2: SGHVS, FNYEAQ. V dropped 5 bases and J dropped 3 bases, with 28 bases sitting between them. The chain's CDR3 is CASSPNQWPPDGGHYGYTF. The CDR3 DNA is TGTGCCAGCAGCCCCAATCAGTGGCCGCCCGACGGAGGACACTATGGCTACACCTTC.

The chain links TRBV9 to TRBJ2-7, with no clear D. Trimming cost V 0 bases and J 6 bases, with 16 bases left between them. This CDR3 spans 15 amino acids. CDR1 and CDR2 from the germline V gene are SGDLS and YYNGEE. The CDR3: CASSVEVSITGEQYF. DNA for the CDR3: TGTGCCAGCAGCGTAGAAGTTTCCATAACGGGCGAGCAGTACTTC.

The V call is TRBV15, the J call TRBJ1-1; possible D gene TRBD1, 6 bases. V was trimmed by 0 bases and J by 1 base, leaving 15 bases between them. The CDR3 covers 17 residues. Germline CDR1 reads LNHNV; CDR2 reads YYDKDF (reference sequence). The CDR3 bases are TGTGCCACCAGCAGAGACCTCAGGGGCGGGAGGAACACTGAAGCTTTCTTT. The encoded protein is CATSRDLRGGRNTEAFF.

J is TRBJ2-5 and V is TRBV21-1; TRBD2 is the table's D call, not checked against the DNA. The end of the DNA fits TRBJ2-7 better, so the J call may be wrong. TRBV21-1 is marked as a pseudogene. The CDR3 has 18 amino acids. The CDR3 DNA reads TGTGCCAGCAGCAAAGAAAGGCTTAGGAGCGGGGCCCCCTACGAGCAGTACTTC. Encoded protein: CASSKERLRSGAPYEQYF.

The chain is built from TRBV2 and TRBJ1-1; a possible D gene is TRBD1 (5 bases). This CDR3 has 14 residues. In germline, CDR1 is SNHLY, CDR2 FYNNEI. The V end lost 7 bases, the J end lost 0 bases, and 12 bases lay between the germline ends. CDR3 bases: TGTGCCAGCAACTTCGGGGGATTGAACACTGAAGCTTTCTTT. The encoded protein is CASNFGGLNTEAFF.

The chain recombines TRBV27 with TRBJ1-2; TRBD1 is a possible D gene (6 bases). Trimming cost V 3 bases and J 1 base, with 12 bases left between them. Germline V lookup: CDR1 MNHEY, CDR2 SMNVEV (reference sequence). The CDR3 consists of 15 residues. The CDR3 is CASSFIRGYNYGYTF. As DNA, the CDR3 is TGTGCCAGCAGTTTTATCAGGGGTTATAACTATGGCTACACCTTC.

The sample holds a few counts of this clone. The genes are TRBV9 and TRBJ2-3; 8 bases fit TRBD2. The CDR3 has 14 amino acids. Trimming at V came to 6 bases and at J to 1 base, leaving 4 bases not matched to a gene. The germline V gene encodes CDR1 SGDLS and CDR2 YYNGEE. This CDR3 reads CASTPGGGTDTQYF. The CDR3 coding sequence is TGTGCCAGCACTCCCGGGGGGGGCACAGATACGCAGTATTTT.

V gene TRBV6-6 combines with J gene TRBJ2-6; D assignment may be TRBD1 or TRBD2 (5 bases each). The V gene lost 6 bases and the J gene lost 0 bases, with 12 bases spanning the gap. CDR1 is MNHNY, CDR2 SVGAGI, per germline (reference sequence). This CDR3 contains 16 residues. CDR3 DNA sequence: TGTGCCAGCAGAAGGGACGCCAGCTCTGGGGCCAACGTCCTGACTTTC. Translated, it gives CASRRDASSGANVLTF.